These T cell receptor beta chains were read from a single sample in a study of T-cell memory formation after mild COVID-19. TCRdb reprocessed the 5' RACE reads with MiXCR, giving one entry per CDR3 protein. The sample yields about 390,000 distinct CDR3 sequences, about a sixth seen once. Material for sequencing was PBMCs or a T cell subset sorted from them (not recorded which). The origin of the receptors is a man younger than 30 who had mild COVID-19 (a few samples of this study predate the infection). Cell type and time point are not known. CDR3s include the opening cysteine and the closing phenylalanine or tryptophan. The D gene is left open where the match is weak. Size is omitted from some rows. Given values are once, few, many or a class for expanded clones.

j_call: TRBJ2-4; v_call: TRBV4-2; clone_size: -; d_call: -; cdr3_aa: CASSQEGDRSLAKNIQYF; cdr3_nt: TGTGCCAGCAGCCAAGAAGGCGACCGTTCCCTAGCCAAAAACATTCAGTACTTC
j_call: TRBJ2-1; v_call: TRBV29-1; clone_size: -; d_call: TRBD1; cdr3_aa: CSEGQGPYNEQFF; cdr3_nt: TGCAGCGAGGGACAGGGACCTTACAATGAGCAGTTCTTC
j_call: TRBJ2-6; v_call: TRBV5-1; clone_size: many; d_call: -; cdr3_aa: CASSLALQGGANVLTF; cdr3_nt: TGCGCCAGCAGCTTGGCCCTCCAGGGGGGGGCCAACGTCCTGACTTTC
j_call: TRBJ2-5; v_call: TRBV7-9; clone_size: few; d_call: TRBD1; cdr3_aa: CASSTDRGLGETQYF; cdr3_nt: TGTGCCAGCAGCACCGACAGGGGGCTAGGGGAGACCCAGTACTTC
j_call: TRBJ1-5; v_call: TRBV5-5; clone_size: once; d_call: -; cdr3_aa: CASSLVTGGGTQPQHF; cdr3_nt: TGTGCCAGCAGCTTGGTTACTGGGGGGGGCACTCAGCCCCAGCATTTT
j_call: TRBJ1-2; v_call: TRBV7-2; clone_size: -; d_call: -; cdr3_aa: CASSLAGTGRSLGYTF; cdr3_nt: TGTGCCAGCAGCTTAGCGGGGACCGGCCGGTCACTTGGCTACACCTTC
j_call: TRBJ2-2; v_call: TRBV7-9; clone_size: few; d_call: -; cdr3_aa: CASSLYSPGELFF; cdr3_nt: TGTGCCAGCAGCTTATATAGCCCCGGGGAGCTGTTTTTT
j_call: TRBJ1-2; v_call: TRBV5-6; clone_size: many; d_call: -; cdr3_aa: CASSLEAGGYTF; cdr3_nt: TGTGCCAGCAGCTTGGAAGCTGGGGGCTACACCTTC
j_call: TRBJ1-1; v_call: TRBV19; clone_size: few; d_call: TRBD1; cdr3_aa: CASRGDRAGTEAFF; cdr3_nt: TGTGCCAGTAGAGGGGACAGGGCGGGAACTGAAGCTTTCTTT
j_call: TRBJ2-3; v_call: TRBV27; clone_size: few; d_call: -; cdr3_aa: CASSLDGSADTQYF; cdr3_nt: TGTGCCAGCAGTTTAGACGGGTCGGCAGATACGCAGTATTTT
j_call: TRBJ2-7; v_call: TRBV29-1; clone_size: -; d_call: -; cdr3_aa: CSVGAGSSYEQYF; cdr3_nt: TGCAGCGTTGGGGCAGGGAGCTCCTACGAGCAGTACTTC
j_call: TRBJ1-1; v_call: TRBV10-3; clone_size: -; d_call: -; cdr3_aa: CAISESYTSGAFF; cdr3_nt: TGTGCCATCAGTGAGTCGTATACGTCGGGAGCTTTCTTT